The rows below give T cell receptor beta chains drawn from one sample of a study of T cells in pancreatic ductal adenocarcinoma. Repertoires were generated with immunoSEQ multiplex PCR, while TCRdb's copy carries only in-frame clones and drops some. Of 30,000 or so clones detected, over 85% appear once; the ten largest clones hold roughly 2.2%. Source material: PBMCs. These receptors all come from a human donor with pancreatic ductal adenocarcinoma. CDR3s include the opening cysteine and the closing phenylalanine or tryptophan. D genes are given only for firm matches. Expanded clones get a size class; other rows say once, few or many, or leave the size out.

cdr3_nt: TGTGCCAGTAGTGTTAGTAGGCTCAATCAGCCCCAGCATTTT
cdr3_aa: CASSVSRLNQPQHF
j_call: TRBJ1-5
d_call: -
v_call: TRBV19
clone_size: -

cdr3_nt: TGTGCCAGCACCCAGACGTTTCGGGGAGATACGCAGTATTTT
cdr3_aa: CASTQTFRGDTQYF
j_call: TRBJ2-3
d_call: -
v_call: TRBV7-2
clone_size: -

cdr3_nt: TGTGCCAGTAGTAACCTTGACAGAGAAGCTTTCTTT
cdr3_aa: CASSNLDREAFF
j_call: TRBJ1-1
d_call: -
v_call: TRBV19
clone_size: -

cdr3_nt: TGTGCCATCAGTGACATTAGTCAAACTAGCGGGAGGGCCAGGAATGAGCAGTTCTTC
cdr3_aa: CAISDISQTSGRARNEQFF
j_call: TRBJ2-1
d_call: TRBD2
v_call: TRBV10-3
clone_size: -

cdr3_nt: TGTGCCAGTAGTATGAGGTCCAGGGGCCCCTACGAGCAGTACTTC
cdr3_aa: CASSMRSRGPYEQYF
j_call: TRBJ2-7
d_call: -
v_call: TRBV19
clone_size: -

cdr3_nt: TGTGCCAGCAGCTTGGCCGAAGTGGGGAACTATGGCTACACCTTC
cdr3_aa: CASSLAEVGNYGYTF
j_call: TRBJ1-2
d_call: -
v_call: TRBV7-9
clone_size: -

cdr3_nt: TGCGCCAGCAGACCAAGCCCGGACGGTGGGGGGAAAAACATTCAGTACTTC
cdr3_aa: CASRPSPDGGGKNIQYF
j_call: TRBJ2-4
d_call: -
v_call: TRBV5-1
clone_size: -

cdr3_nt: TGTGCCAGCAGTGAAGGGGAGGCAAGCTACAATGAGCAGTTCTTC
cdr3_aa: CASSEGEASYNEQFF
j_call: TRBJ2-1
d_call: -
v_call: TRBV2
clone_size: -

cdr3_nt: TGTGCCAGCAGCCAACAAGGGCCCCAAGAGACCCAGTACTTC
cdr3_aa: CASSQQGPQETQYF
j_call: TRBJ2-5
d_call: -
v_call: TRBV14
clone_size: once

cdr3_nt: TGTGCCAGTAGTGCCCGACTAGCGCCGCCGCTGAATGAGCAGTTCTTC
cdr3_aa: CASSARLAPPLNEQFF
j_call: TRBJ2-1
d_call: TRBD2
v_call: TRBV19
clone_size: -

cdr3_nt: TGTGCCAGCAGCCCCGACATCCCTAACTATGGCTACACCTTC
cdr3_aa: CASSPDIPNYGYTF
j_call: TRBJ1-2
d_call: -
v_call: TRBV4-2
clone_size: -

cdr3_nt: TGTGCCAGCACGTTGGACGGGAGCATGAACACTGAAGCTTTCTTT
cdr3_aa: CASTLDGSMNTEAFF
j_call: TRBJ1-1
d_call: -
v_call: TRBV6-4
clone_size: -

cdr3_nt: TGTGCCAGCAGCCCCGCCCCGAAAGACAGGGCTCGCCACGAGCAGTACTTC
cdr3_aa: CASSPAPKDRARHEQYF
j_call: TRBJ2-7
d_call: TRBD1
v_call: TRBV28
clone_size: -

cdr3_nt: TGTGCCAGCAGGCAGGGGCAAGGTGGCTACACCTTC
cdr3_aa: CASRQGQGGYTF
j_call: TRBJ1-2
d_call: -
v_call: TRBV6-1
clone_size: -

cdr3_nt: TGTGCCAGCAAACCCTTAGGTCGACAGGGCTATGGCTACACCTTC
cdr3_aa: CASKPLGRQGYGYTF
j_call: TRBJ1-2
d_call: TRBD1
v_call: TRBV28
clone_size: -

cdr3_nt: TGTGCCAGCAGCCCCTCCCCCGTCTCCCTCGGGGAGCTGTTTTTT
cdr3_aa: CASSPSPVSLGELFF
j_call: TRBJ2-2
d_call: -
v_call: TRBV9
clone_size: -

cdr3_nt: TGTGCCAGCAGTTATCAGGGACGGCGAAATGAAAAACTGTTTTTT
cdr3_aa: CASSYQGRRNEKLFF
j_call: TRBJ1-4
d_call: -
v_call: TRBV6-5
clone_size: few

cdr3_nt: TGTGCCAGCAGCTTATCGGGACAGGGATCTCCCCCCAACGAGCAGTACTTC
cdr3_aa: CASSLSGQGSPPNEQYF
j_call: TRBJ2-7
d_call: TRBD1
v_call: TRBV7-8
clone_size: -

cdr3_nt: TGTGCCAGCAGCAAGCAGGGGAGCAATCAGCCCCAGCATTTT
cdr3_aa: CASSKQGSNQPQHF
j_call: TRBJ1-5
d_call: -
v_call: TRBV6-1
clone_size: -

cdr3_nt: TGCGCCAGCAGTGATGGAGTGGACGATGAGCAGTTCTTC
cdr3_aa: CASSDGVDDEQFF
j_call: TRBJ2-1
d_call: -
v_call: TRBV10-2
clone_size: -

cdr3_nt: TGTGCCAGCAGTTCTCTAGCGGTGCTAGCCAAAAACATTCAGTACTTC
cdr3_aa: CASSSLAVLAKNIQYF
j_call: TRBJ2-4
d_call: TRBD2
v_call: TRBV27
clone_size: -

cdr3_nt: TGTGCCAGCAGCGAGACCGGGACAGGGGGGACTAGCGGGCTATACAATGAGCAGTTCTTC
cdr3_aa: CASSETGTGGTSGLYNEQFF
j_call: TRBJ2-1
d_call: -
v_call: TRBV9
clone_size: -